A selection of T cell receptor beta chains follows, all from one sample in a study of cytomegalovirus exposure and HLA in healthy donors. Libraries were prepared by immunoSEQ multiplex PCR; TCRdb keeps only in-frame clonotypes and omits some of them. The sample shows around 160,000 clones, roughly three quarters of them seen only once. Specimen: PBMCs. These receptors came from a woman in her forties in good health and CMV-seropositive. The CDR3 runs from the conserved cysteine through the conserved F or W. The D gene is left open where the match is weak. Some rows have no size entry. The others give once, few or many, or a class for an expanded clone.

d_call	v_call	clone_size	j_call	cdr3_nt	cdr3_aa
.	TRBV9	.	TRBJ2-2	TGTGCCAGCAGCATCGCGGGGGGACAGCCGAACACCGGGGAGCTGTTTTTT	CASSIAGGQPNTGELFF
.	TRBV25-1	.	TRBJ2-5	TGTGCCAGCAGCAGGGCTGGGGTCCAGTACTTC	CASSRAGVQYF
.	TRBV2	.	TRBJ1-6	TGTGCCAGCAGTGAAGTCCTCTCACCCCTCCACTTT	CASSEVLSPLHF
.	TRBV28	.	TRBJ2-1	TGTGCCAGCAGTTCTCCTACAGGGAGCTCCTACAATGAGCAGTTCTTC	CASSSPTGSSYNEQFF
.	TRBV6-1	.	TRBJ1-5	TGTGCCAGCAGACCACTGGGGCTGAGTAATCAGCCCCAGCATTTT	CASRPLGLSNQPQHF
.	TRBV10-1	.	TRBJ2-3	TGCGCCAGCAGTGAGTCAGTGACTTGGAGCACAGATACGCAGTATTTT	CASSESVTWSTDTQYF
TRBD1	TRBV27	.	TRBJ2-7	TGTGCCAGCAGCCGAAAGGACAGGGGCCACGAGCAGTACTTC	CASSRKDRGHEQYF
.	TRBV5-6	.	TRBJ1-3	TGTGCCAGCAGCTTTGACATTACTGGAAACACCATATATTTT	CASSFDITGNTIYF
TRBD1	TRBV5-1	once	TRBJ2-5	TGCGCCAGCAGCTTAGCGGGACAGGGGGCGGAGACCCAGTACTTC	CASSLAGQGAETQYF
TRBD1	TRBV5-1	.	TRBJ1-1	TGCGCCAGCAGCTTGGTAGAGACAGGGTCGAGCACTGAAGCTTTCTTT	CASSLVETGSSTEAFF
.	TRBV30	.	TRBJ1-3	TGTGCCTGGACAAAGCCGAGGCGTGTCTCTGGAAACACCATATATTTT	CAWTKPRRVSGNTIYF
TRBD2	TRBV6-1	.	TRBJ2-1	TGTGCCAGCAGTGCGACTAGCGGGGGGGAATATAAGCAGTTCTTC	CASSATSGGEYKQFF
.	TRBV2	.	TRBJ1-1	TGTGCCAGCAGTGAAGATCCCTCTTTTCGGCAGACAGCCGAAGCTTTCTTT	CASSEDPSFRQTAEAFF
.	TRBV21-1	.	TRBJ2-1	TGTGCCAGCATCTCCGTCCCGAGCTCCTACAATGAGCAGTTCTTC	CASISVPSSYNEQFF
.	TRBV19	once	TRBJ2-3	TGTGCCAGTAGTATGACCGGGACTCCAAGCACAGATACGCAGTATTTT	CASSMTGTPSTDTQYF
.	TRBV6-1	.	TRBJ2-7	TGTGCCAGCATTCGGACAGCCACCTACGAGCAGTACTTC	CASIRTATYEQYF
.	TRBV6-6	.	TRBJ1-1	TGTGCCAGCAGTTACTCGCGTGAAGCTTTCTTT	CASSYSREAFF
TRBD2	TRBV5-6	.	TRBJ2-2	TGTGCCAGCAGCTTGCGGGGGGGAAACACCGGGGAGCTGTTTTTT	CASSLRGGNTGELFF
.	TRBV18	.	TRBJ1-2	TGTGCCAGCTCACCGGGCGGGCCCGACTATGGCTACACCTTC	CASSPGGPDYGYTF
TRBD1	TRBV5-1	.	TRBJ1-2	TGCGCCAGCAGCTCCCAGACAGGGAGCGGCTACACCTTC	CASSSQTGSGYTF
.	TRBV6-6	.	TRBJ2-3	TGTGCCAGCACTGGACAGAGCACAGATACGCAGTATTTT	CASTGQSTDTQYF
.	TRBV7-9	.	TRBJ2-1	TGTGCCAGCAGCGGGGCGGCGAACAATGAGCAGTTCTTC	CASSGAANNEQFF
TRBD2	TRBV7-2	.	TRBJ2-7	TGTGCCAGCAGCTTAGCGCGAGGGCCTAGCGGGGGCCGCAGGTACTTC	CASSLARGPSGGRRYF
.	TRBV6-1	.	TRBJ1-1	TGTGCCAGCAGTGCGGCAGGGCCGAACACTGAAGCTTTCTTT	CASSAAGPNTEAFF
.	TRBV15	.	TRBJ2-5	TGTGCCACCAGCAGAGATGGTAGCCAAGAGACCCAGTACTTC	CATSRDGSQETQYF
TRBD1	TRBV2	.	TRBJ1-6	TGTGCCAGCAGTGAAGCGGGGTTGAGGGGGCGGAATTCACCCCTCCACTTT	CASSEAGLRGRNSPLHF
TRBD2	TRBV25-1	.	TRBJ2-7	TGTGCCAGCAGTGCTGGCGGGAGATACGAGCAGTACTTC	CASSAGGRYEQYF
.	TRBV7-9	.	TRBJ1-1	TGTGCCAGCAGCTTAGAGGGGGAGAACACTGAAGCTTTCTTT	CASSLEGENTEAFF
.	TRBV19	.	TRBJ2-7	TGTGCCAGTAGTACCGGGACCTACGAGCAGTACTTC	CASSTGTYEQYF
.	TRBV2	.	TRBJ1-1	TGTGCCAGCACTGGACAGTGGAACACTGAAGCTTTCTTT	CASTGQWNTEAFF
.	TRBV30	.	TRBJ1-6	TGTGCCTGGAGAGGTATGACAGGCAGTTCACCCCTCCACTTT	CAWRGMTGSSPLHF
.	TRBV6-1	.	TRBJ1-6	TGTGCCAGCAGAAGGGAAGCGGATTCACCCCTCCACTTT	CASRREADSPLHF
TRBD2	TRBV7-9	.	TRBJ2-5	TGTGCCAGCAGCCGGGTAACGGCGGGGGGGCCCCGGGAGACCCAGTACTTC	CASSRVTAGGPRETQYF
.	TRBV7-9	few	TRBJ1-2	TGTGCCAGCAGCTTGGACAGCCCAAACTATGGCTACACCTTC	CASSLDSPNYGYTF
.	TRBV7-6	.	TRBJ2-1	TGTGCCAGCAGCTGGGGGAGCAGGGGTACGGGTTACAATGAGCAGTTCTTC	CASSWGSRGTGYNEQFF
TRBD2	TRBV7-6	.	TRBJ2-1	TGTGCCAGCAGGCCGGGGACTAGCGTGATGAATGAGCAGTTCTTC	CASRPGTSVMNEQFF
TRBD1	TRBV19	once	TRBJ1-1	TGTGCCAGTAGTCCGCCGGGACAGGGGGCGCCGGCTTTCTTT	CASSPPGQGAPAFF
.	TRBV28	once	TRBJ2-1	TGTGCCAGCAGTTTCGGGGAAATTAATGAGCAGTTCTTC	CASSFGEINEQFF
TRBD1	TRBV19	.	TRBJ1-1	TGTGCCAGTAGGGACAGGGGAATAGGTGAAGCTTTCTTT	CASRDRGIGEAFF
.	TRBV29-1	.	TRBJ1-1	TGCAGCGTCCTAACAGGGCTTGGTAGCACTGAAGCTTTCTTT	CSVLTGLGSTEAFF
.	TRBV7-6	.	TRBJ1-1	TGTGCCAGCAGCTTAGAACGAGACACTGAAGCTTTCTTT	CASSLERDTEAFF
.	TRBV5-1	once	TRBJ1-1	TGCGCCAGTACCTCGGGAGGGGGGAACACTGAAGCTTTCTTT	CASTSGGGNTEAFF
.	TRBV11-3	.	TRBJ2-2	TGTGCCAGCAGCTTCCGTCCGGACACCGGGGAGCTGTTTTTT	CASSFRPDTGELFF
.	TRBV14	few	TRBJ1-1	TGTGCCAGCAGCCCCAGGGGATTTGAAGCTTTCTTT	CASSPRGFEAFF
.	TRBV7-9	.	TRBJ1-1	TGTGCCAGCAGCTTCCCAACGGGGGCTTTCTTT	CASSFPTGAFF